These 16 T cell receptor beta chains were all obtained from the same sample, sequenced in a study of sequential checkpoint blockade in melanoma. Some clones are missing from TCRdb's copy, which holds only in-frame ones; the method was immunoSEQ multiplex PCR. The sample holds about 3,700 clones; 20% to 25% are singletons and the top ten take about 13%. Regarding treatment: randomized to nivolumab then ipilimumab (arm A) or the reverse (arm B). Sequencing was performed on tumor tissue (inferred from file names), taken from a patient given nivolumab and ipilimumab in sequence. Receptors originate from a human donor with melanoma.

This clone was counted only a few times. The chain carries TRBV6-8 and TRBJ1-2; D may be TRBD1 (5 bases). V lost 2 bases, J lost 8 bases, and 18 bases lay in between. This CDR3 comprises 15 residues. In germline, CDR1 is MNHGY, CDR2 SAAAGT. The CDR3 loop is CASSYDSGTVGGYTF. Written as DNA, the CDR3 is TGTGCCAGCAGTTACGACTCCGGGACCGTGGGGGGCTACACCTTC.

Sample share makes this clone medium-sized. CDR3 residues: CASSVFSLAGGYEQYF. As DNA, the CDR3 is TGTGCCAGCAGTGTCTTCTCACTAGCGGGGGGCTACGAGCAGTACTTC. This chain joins TRBV6-8 and TRBJ2-7; the match to TRBD2 covers 12 bases. The CDR3 is 16 residues long. The germline V gene has CDR1 MNHGY and CDR2 SAAAGT. V gave up 5 bases and J gave up 3 bases; unmatched junction bases: 8.

This sequence joins TRBV11-3 and TRBJ2-3; TRBD2 might be the D (7 bases). This CDR3 is built from 16 residues. V was clipped by 2 bases and J by 5 bases, with 17 bases between them. The V gene's germline CDR1 is SGHNT and CDR2 YENEEA. The CDR3 sequence is CASSLSRGAAGDTQYF. The CDR3 region has the DNA TGTGCCAGCAGCTTAAGTCGGGGGGCCGCGGGAGATACGCAGTATTTT.

The chain joins TRBV7-1 to TRBJ1-1; D is ambiguous. TRBV7-1 is flagged as an ORF with uncertain function. This CDR3 region has 13 residues. The germline V and J ends were trimmed by 4 bases and 9 bases, with 15 bases remaining between them. CDR3 nucleotides: TGTGCCAGCAGCTTAGACTCCGTTTACAAAGCTTTCTTT. Translation gives CASSLDSVYKAFF.

The chain is built from TRBV10-3 and TRBJ2-3; possible D gene TRBD1, 6 bases. V was clipped by 0 bases and J by 4 bases, with 14 bases between them. Germline lookup yields CDR1 ENHRY and CDR2 SYGVKD. CDR3 length: 16 residues. CDR3 nucleotide sequence: TGTGCCATCAGTGAGTCGAGATCCCCAGGGGCAGATACGCAGTATTTT. It specifies CAISESRSPGADTQYF.

This clone has just a few counts. V and J are TRBV11-3 and TRBJ1-2; tentatively, D is TRBD1 (6 bases). The V end lost 5 bases, the J end lost 4 bases, and 23 bases lay between the germline ends. Germline loops: CDR1 SGHNT, CDR2 YENEEA. The CDR3 totals 17 residues. CDR3 amino acids: CASSPQGRGGRSYGYTF. The CDR3 DNA is TGTGCCAGCAGCCCACAGGGTCGGGGGGGGCGCAGCTATGGCTACACCTTC.

Ten or more counts support this clone. The chain links TRBV11-3 to TRBJ2-2; D is unclear. In germline, CDR1 is SGHNT, CDR2 YENEEA. The CDR3 runs to 16 residues. Trimming stripped 3 bases from V and 0 bases from J, with 11 bases between. The CDR3 DNA reads as TGTGCCAGCAGCTTTGGTTACGGCGCGAACACCGGGGAGCTGTTTTTT. Translation gives CASSFGYGANTGELFF. Looking up the rest from reference TRBV11-3 and TRBJ2-2 gives the full variable domain: EAGVVQSPRYKIIEKKQPVAFWCNPISGHNTLYWYLQNLGQGPELLIRYENEEAVDDSQLPKDRFSAERLKGVDSTLKIQPAELGDSAVYLCASSFGYGANTGELFFGEGSRLTVL.

This clone occurred a few times. The gene calls are TRBV19 and TRBJ1-5; no definite D call. Trimming shortened V by 6 bases and J by 4 bases, and 13 bases separated the two germline ends. Germline CDR1 LNHDA, CDR2 SQIVND (reference sequence). The CDR3 sequence is 14 residues long. CDR3 loop: CASRTHGVNQPQHF. The CDR3 coding sequence is TGTGCCAGTAGGACCCATGGAGTAAATCAGCCCCAGCATTTT.

This clone was observed a few times. The chain recombines TRBV14 with TRBJ1-2; D unresolved. The V gene's germline CDR1 is SGHDN and CDR2 FVKESK. The CDR3 spans 13 residues. V lost 0 bases to trimming and J lost 3 bases, with 5 bases between them. The CDR3 loop is CASSQEGYYGYTF. CDR3 nucleotides: TGTGCCAGCAGCCAAGAGGGATACTATGGCTACACCTTC. Filled out from reference TRBV14 and TRBJ1-2, the complete variable domain reads EAGVTQFPSHSVIEKGQTVTLRCDPISGHDNLYWYRRVMGKEIKFLLHFVKESKQDESGMPNNRFLAERTGGTYSTLKVQPAELEDSGVYFCASSQEGYYGYTFGSGTRLTVV.

The DNA for the CDR3 is TGCGCCAGCAGCTTTCTCAGGGACGCCGGGGAGCTGTTTTTT. This codes for CASSFLRDAGELFF. V and J are TRBV5-1 and TRBJ2-2, with D perhaps assigned TRBD1 or TRBD2 (5 bases each). The V end lost 2 bases, the J end lost 6 bases, and 11 bases lay between the germline ends. The CDR3 has 14 amino acids. Germline-derived CDR1 and CDR2 are SGHRS and YFSETQ.

This clone was found a few times. V is TRBV6-1 and J is TRBJ1-4; D ambiguous. V shed 1 base and J shed 2 bases, with 5 bases lying between them. Germline V CDR1 and CDR2: MNHNS, SASEGT. The CDR3 is made up of 14 amino acids. Here the CDR3 reads CASSEGLTNEKLFF. CDR3 nucleotides: TGTGCCAGCAGTGAAGGGCTTACTAATGAAAAACTGTTTTTT.

In its sample, this clone is medium-sized. The chain uses TRBV11-3 and TRBJ1-2; TRBD1 aligns across 7 bases. This CDR3 comprises 16 residues. V lost 3 bases to trimming and J lost 2 bases; unmatched junction nucleotides: 9. CDR1 is SGHNT and CDR2 is YENEEA in the germline V gene. The CDR3 loop reads CASSLELRGHNYGYTF. The CDR3 nucleotides read TGTGCCAGCAGCTTGGAGCTAAGGGGGCACAACTATGGCTACACCTTC.

By proportion, this clone is medium-sized. The V call is TRBV11-3, the J call TRBJ2-3; the match to TRBD2 covers 9 bases. Trimming removed 3 bases from V and 4 bases from J; junction bases left unmatched: 5. The germline gives CDR1 SGHNT, CDR2 YENEEA. The CDR3 length is 15 residues. The CDR3 DNA is TGTGCCAGCAGCTTTCGGCGGGGGGGCCCAGATACGCAGTATTTT. It translates to CASSFRRGGPDTQYF.

This clone was found a few times. V and J are TRBV1 and TRBJ2-5; the listed D gene, TRBD1, was not tested against the DNA. TRBV1 is tagged as a pseudogene. The CDR3 is 16 amino acids. In nucleotides, the CDR3 is TGCGCCAGCAGCCAAGGGGACACAGGCTCTGTAGTGACCCAGTACTTC. Translated, it gives CASSQGDTGSVVTQYF.

By frequency in the sample, this clone is medium-sized. The chain has TRBV6-8 and TRBJ1-5; unclear D gene. Germline V CDR1 and CDR2: MNHGY, SAAAGT. The CDR3 is made up of 15 amino acids. The V and J ends lost 6 bases and 4 bases respectively, with 16 bases between them. Here the CDR3 reads CASSPPRTPNQPQHF. The CDR3 region has the DNA TGTGCCAGCAGCCCACCGCGGACCCCTAATCAGCCCCAGCATTTT.

This clone has more than one count but fewer than ten. The chain combines TRBV6-8 with TRBJ1-6; TRBD1 is a possible D gene (6 bases). This CDR3 is 17 amino acids long. Germline V gene lookup returns CDR1 MNHGY and CDR2 SAAAGT. V lost 5 bases, J lost 0 bases, and 14 bases lay in between. CDR3 in amino acids: CASSITGTRSYNSPLHF. The DNA of the CDR3 is TGTGCCAGCAGTATAACAGGGACCCGCTCCTATAATTCACCCCTCCACTTT.